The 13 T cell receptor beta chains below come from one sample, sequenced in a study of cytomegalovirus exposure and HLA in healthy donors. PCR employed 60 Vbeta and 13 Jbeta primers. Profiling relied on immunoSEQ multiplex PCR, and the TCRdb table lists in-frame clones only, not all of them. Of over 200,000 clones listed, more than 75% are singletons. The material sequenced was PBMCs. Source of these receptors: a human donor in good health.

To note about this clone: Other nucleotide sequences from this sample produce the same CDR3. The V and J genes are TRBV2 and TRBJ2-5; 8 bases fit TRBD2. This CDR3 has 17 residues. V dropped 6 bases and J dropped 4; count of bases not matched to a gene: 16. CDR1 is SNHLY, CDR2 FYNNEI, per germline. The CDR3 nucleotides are TGTGCCAGCAGGGGAGGAATCAGCGGGAGTAAGGTAGAGACCCAGTACTTC. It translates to CASRGGISGSKVETQYF.

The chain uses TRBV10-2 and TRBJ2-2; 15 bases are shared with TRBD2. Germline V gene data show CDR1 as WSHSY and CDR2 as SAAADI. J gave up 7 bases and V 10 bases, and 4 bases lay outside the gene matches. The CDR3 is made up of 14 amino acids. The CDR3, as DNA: TGCGCCACGGGACTAGCGGGAGGCGACGGGGAGCTGTTTTTT. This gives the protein CATGLAGGDGELFF.

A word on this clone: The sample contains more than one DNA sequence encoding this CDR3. CDR3 in amino acids: CASSPIAGGPYEQYF. CDR3 nucleotide sequence: TGTGCCAGCTCACCCATAGCGGGAGGGCCCTACGAGCAGTACTTC. This chain uses TRBV18 with TRBJ2-7; 11 bases map to TRBD2. The ends lost 3 bases at V and 2 bases at J; junction bases unmatched: 3. The length of the CDR3 is 15 residues. The germline CDR1 and CDR2 sequences are KGHSH and LQKENI.

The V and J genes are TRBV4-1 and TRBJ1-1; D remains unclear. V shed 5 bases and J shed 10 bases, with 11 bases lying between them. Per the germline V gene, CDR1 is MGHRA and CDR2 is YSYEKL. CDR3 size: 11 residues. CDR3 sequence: CASSAGFRAFF. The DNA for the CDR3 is TGCGCCAGCAGCGCGGGTTTTCGAGCTTTCTTT.

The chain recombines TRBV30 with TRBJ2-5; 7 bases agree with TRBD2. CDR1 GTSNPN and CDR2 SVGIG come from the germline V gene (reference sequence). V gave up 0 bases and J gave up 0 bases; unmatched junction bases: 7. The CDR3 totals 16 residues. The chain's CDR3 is CAWSVRRTRNQETQYF. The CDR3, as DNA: TGTGCCTGGAGTGTACGCCGGACTAGGAACCAAGAGACCCAGTACTTC.

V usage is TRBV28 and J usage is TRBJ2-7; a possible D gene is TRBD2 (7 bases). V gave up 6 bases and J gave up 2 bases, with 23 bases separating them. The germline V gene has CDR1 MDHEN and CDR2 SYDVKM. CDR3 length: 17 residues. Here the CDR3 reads CASSTLGGGSGAYEQYF. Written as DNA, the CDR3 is TGTGCCAGCAGCACCCTGGGAGGGGGTAGCGGCGCCTACGAGCAGTACTTC.

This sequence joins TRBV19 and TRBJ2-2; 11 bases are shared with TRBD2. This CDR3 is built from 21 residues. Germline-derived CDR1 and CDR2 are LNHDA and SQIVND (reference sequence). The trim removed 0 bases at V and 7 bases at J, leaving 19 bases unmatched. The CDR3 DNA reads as TGTGCCAGTAGTATAGATGAGGAGATACTCACTAGCGGGAGCCCTAGCGGGGAGCTGTTTTTT. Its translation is CASSIDEEILTSGSPSGELFF.

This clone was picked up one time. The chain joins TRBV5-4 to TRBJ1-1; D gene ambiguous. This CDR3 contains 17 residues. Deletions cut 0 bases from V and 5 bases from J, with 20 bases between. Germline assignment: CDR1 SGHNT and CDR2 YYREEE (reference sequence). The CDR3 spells CASSLGGGSRLGTEAFF. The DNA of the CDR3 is TGTGCCAGCAGCTTGGGAGGAGGCAGCCGTCTGGGGACTGAAGCTTTCTTT.

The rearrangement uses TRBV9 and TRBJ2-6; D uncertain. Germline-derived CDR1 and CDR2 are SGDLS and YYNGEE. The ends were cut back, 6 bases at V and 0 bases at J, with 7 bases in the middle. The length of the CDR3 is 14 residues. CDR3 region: CASILLSGANVLTF. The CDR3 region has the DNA TGTGCCAGCATTCTACTCTCTGGGGCCAACGTCCTGACTTTC.

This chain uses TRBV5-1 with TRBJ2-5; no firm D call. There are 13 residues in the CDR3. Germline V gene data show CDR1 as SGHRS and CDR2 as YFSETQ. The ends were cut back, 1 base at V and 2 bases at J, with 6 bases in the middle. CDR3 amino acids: CASSLPGQETQYF. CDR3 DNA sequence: TGCGCCAGCAGCTTGCCAGGACAAGAGACCCAGTACTTC.

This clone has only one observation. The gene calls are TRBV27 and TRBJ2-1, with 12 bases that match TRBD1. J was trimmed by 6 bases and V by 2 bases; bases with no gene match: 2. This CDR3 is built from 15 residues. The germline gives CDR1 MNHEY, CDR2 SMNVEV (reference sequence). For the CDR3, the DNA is TGTGCCAGCAGTTTAGGGGGACAGGGGGCCAATGAGCAGTTCTTC. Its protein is CASSLGGQGANEQFF.

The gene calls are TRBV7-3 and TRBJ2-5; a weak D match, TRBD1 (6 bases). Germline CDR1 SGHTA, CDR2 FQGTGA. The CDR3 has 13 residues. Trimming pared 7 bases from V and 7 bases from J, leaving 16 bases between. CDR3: CASKWAGVVTQYF. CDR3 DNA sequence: TGTGCCAGCAAGTGGGCAGGGGTTGTGACCCAGTACTTC. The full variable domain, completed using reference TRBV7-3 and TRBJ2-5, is GAGVSQTPSNKVTEKGKYVELRCDPISGHTALYWYRQSLGQGPEFLIYFQGTGAADDSGLPNDRFFAVRPEGSVSTLKIQRTERGDSAVYLCASKWAGVVTQYFGPGTRLLVL.

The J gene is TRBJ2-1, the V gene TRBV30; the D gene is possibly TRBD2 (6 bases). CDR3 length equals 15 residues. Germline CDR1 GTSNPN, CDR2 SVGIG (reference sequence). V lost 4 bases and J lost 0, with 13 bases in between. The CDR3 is CAWIGGPSSYNEQFF. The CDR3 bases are TGTGCCTGGATCGGAGGGCCGAGCTCCTACAATGAGCAGTTCTTC. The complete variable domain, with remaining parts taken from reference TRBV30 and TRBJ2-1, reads SQTIHQWPATLVQPVGSPLSLECTVEGTSNPNLYWYRQAAGRGLQLLFYSVGIGQISSEVPQNLSASRPQDRQFILSSKKLLLSDSGFYLCAWIGGPSSYNEQFFGPGTRLTVL.